This T cell receptor (beta chain) was identified in a study of beta chain features in type 1 diabetes. Expressed TCRB transcripts were sequenced because the entire RNA isolate underwent reverse transcription. Sequencing was performed with immunoSEQ multiplex PCR; in TCRdb, only in-frame clones are kept and a portion is missing. Among 160,000 or so clones listed, about 9.1% were seen once. The length of the CDR3 is 17 residues. CDR1 and CDR2 from the germline V gene are SEHNR and FQNEAQ (reference sequence). V lost 4 bases to trimming and J lost 2 bases; unmatched junction nucleotides: 10. This receptor was taken from a woman aged 18-30 years in good health. The J gene is TRBJ2-5, the V gene TRBV7-9, with 10 positions matching TRBD2. The sequenced material came from central memory CD4+ T cells from blood. In DNA, the CDR3 is TGTGCCAGCAGCTCCCGCCCACTAGCGGGGACACAAGAGACCCAGTACTTC. Amino acids: CASSSRPLAGTQETQYF.